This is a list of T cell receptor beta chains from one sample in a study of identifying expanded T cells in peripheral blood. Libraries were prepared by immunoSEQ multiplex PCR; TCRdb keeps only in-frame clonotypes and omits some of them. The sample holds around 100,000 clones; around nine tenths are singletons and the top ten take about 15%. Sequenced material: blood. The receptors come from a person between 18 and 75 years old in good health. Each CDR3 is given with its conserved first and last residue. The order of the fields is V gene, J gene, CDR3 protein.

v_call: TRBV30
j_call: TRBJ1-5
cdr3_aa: CAWSPDRDQPQHF

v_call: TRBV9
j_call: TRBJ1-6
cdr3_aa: CASSVGRPSSPLHF

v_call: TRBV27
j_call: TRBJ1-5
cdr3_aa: CASSFLGPRGAQHF

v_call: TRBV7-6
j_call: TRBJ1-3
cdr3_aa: CASSHRDSSIINSGNTIYF

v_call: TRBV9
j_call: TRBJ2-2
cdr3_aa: CASEPGLAGGLLPNTGELFF

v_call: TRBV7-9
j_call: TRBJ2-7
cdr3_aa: CASSRTGTSYEQYF

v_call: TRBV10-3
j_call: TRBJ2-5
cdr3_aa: CAISPGQGEGETQYF

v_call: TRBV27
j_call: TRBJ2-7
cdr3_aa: CASSLGGRRQQYF

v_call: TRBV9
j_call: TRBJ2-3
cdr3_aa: CASTRQGVSDTQYF

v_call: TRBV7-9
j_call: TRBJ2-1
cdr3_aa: CASSASTGASYNEQFF

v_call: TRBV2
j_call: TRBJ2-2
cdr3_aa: CASSEAQAGELFF

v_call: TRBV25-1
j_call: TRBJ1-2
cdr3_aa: CATSEYFGSGDDYTF

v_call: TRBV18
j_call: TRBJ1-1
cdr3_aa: CASSPRTGPNTEAFF

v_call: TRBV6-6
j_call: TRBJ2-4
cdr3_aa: CASSYTLPKNIQYF

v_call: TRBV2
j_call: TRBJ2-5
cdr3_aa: CASRQETQYF

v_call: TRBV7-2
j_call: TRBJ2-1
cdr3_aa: CASSQLQGEQFF

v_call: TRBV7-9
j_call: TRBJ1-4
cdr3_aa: CASGYRGSMNEKLFF

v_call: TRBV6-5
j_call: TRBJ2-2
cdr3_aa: CASSRDLNTGELFF

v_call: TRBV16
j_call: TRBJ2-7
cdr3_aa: CASSQWKSSYEQYF

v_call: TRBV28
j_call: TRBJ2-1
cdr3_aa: CASSSSDPTIAYNEQFF

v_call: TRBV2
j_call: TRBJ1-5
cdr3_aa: CASSNPGQQYSNQPQHF

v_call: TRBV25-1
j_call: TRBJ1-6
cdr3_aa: CASSKGNSPLHF

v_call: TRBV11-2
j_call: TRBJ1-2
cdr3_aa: CASSLDRAIRYGYTF

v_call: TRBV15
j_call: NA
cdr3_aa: CATSRDSLATGNYEQYF

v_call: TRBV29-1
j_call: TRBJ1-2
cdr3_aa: CSVGNWGSYTF

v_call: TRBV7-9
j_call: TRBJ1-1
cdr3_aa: CASEPLLRGTEAFF

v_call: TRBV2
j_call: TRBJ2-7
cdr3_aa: CASSEGRGRGKSYEQYF

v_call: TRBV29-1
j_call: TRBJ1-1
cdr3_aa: CSVDQGRRLSEAFF

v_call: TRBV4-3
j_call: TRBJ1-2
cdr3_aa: CASSQDWAGGNYGYTF

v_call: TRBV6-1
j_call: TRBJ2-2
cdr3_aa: CASSERDWNTGELFF

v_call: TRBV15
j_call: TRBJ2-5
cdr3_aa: CATSRRLHSGGRPPVGTQYF

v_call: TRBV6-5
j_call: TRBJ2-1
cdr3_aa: CASSLGLAMVEQFF

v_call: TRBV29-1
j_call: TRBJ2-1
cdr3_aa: CSVLKRGVYNEQFF

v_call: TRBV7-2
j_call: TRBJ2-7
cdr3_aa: CASSFRQPGTRYYEQYF

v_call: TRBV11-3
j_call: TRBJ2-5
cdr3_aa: CASSLRGQETQYF